The rows below give T cell receptor beta chains drawn from one sample of a study of blood T cell repertoires in COVID-19. Using immunoSEQ multiplex PCR, the repertoire was profiled, and TCRdb retains in-frame clones only, with some absent. The data contain roughly 290,000 clones, 75% to 90% of them singletons. The sequencing input was peripheral blood. Receptor source: a woman under 40 who had recovered from COVID-19. CDR3s include the opening cysteine and the closing phenylalanine or tryptophan. A D gene is named only where the DNA matches it firmly. Clone size appears in some rows only: once, few, many, or a class for an expanded clone.

TRBV7-9	-	-	TRBJ1-2	CASSPTSGHHYYGYTF	TGTGCCAGCAGCCCGACCTCGGGACACCATTACTATGGCTACACCTTC
TRBV11-2	TRBD1	-	TRBJ2-7	CASSLVPGGYEQYF	TGTGCCAGCAGCTTAGTCCCAGGGGGCTACGAGCAGTACTTC
TRBV5-1	-	-	TRBJ2-4	CASSGLAKNIQYF	TGCGCCAGCAGCGGACTAGCCAAAAACATTCAGTACTTC
TRBV15	TRBD2	-	TRBJ2-3	CATSSDGVLAGAGDTQYF	TGTGCCACCAGCAGCGACGGGGTACTAGCGGGAGCGGGAGATACGCAGTATTTT
TRBV19	-	-	TRBJ2-3	CASSTQMSDTQYF	TGTGCCAGTAGTACACAGATGTCAGATACGCAGTATTTT
TRBV7-9	TRBD1	-	TRBJ1-1	CASSLGGQANTEAFF	TGTGCCAGCAGCTTAGGGGGACAGGCCAACACTGAAGCTTTCTTT
TRBV2	-	-	TRBJ1-4	CASSGRPSGEKLFF	TGTGCCAGCAGTGGACGTCCTTCGGGTGAAAAACTGTTTTTT
TRBV30	TRBD1	-	TRBJ1-2	CAWSRLGDRARYTF	TGTGCCTGGAGTCGCCTAGGGGACAGGGCTCGCTACACCTTC
TRBV9	TRBD2	-	TRBJ2-3	CASSPYPAGADTQYF	TGTGCCAGCAGCCCATACCCCGCGGGGGCAGATACGCAGTATTTT
TRBV11-3	TRBD2	-	TRBJ2-1	CASSLTSGKHNEQFF	TGTGCCAGCAGCTTGACTAGCGGGAAACACAATGAGCAGTTCTTC
TRBV18	TRBD1	-	TRBJ1-4	CASSPTGPFDEKLFF	TGTGCCAGCTCACCGACAGGGCCTTTTGATGAAAAACTGTTTTTT
TRBV7-3	-	-	TRBJ2-1	CASSTTGLYSNEQFF	TGTGCCAGCAGCACAACAGGGTTGTACTCCAATGAGCAGTTCTTC
TRBV19	-	once	TRBJ2-2	CASSIWGDYTGELFF	TGTGCCAGTAGTATCTGGGGGGACTACACCGGGGAGCTGTTTTTT
TRBV5-1	TRBD2	-	TRBJ2-1	CASSLSGTSYNEQFF	TGCGCCAGCAGCTTAAGCGGGACCTCCTACAATGAGCAGTTCTTC
TRBV7-9	-	-	TRBJ1-2	CASSRRTDRLAYGYTF	TGTGCCAGCAGCCGAAGGACTGACCGGCTAGCCTATGGCTACACCTTC
TRBV28	-	-	TRBJ2-7	CASTSAGTSVDGEQYF	TGTGCCAGCACCAGCGCCGGCACCTCGGTCGATGGGGAGCAGTACTTC
TRBV30	-	-	TRBJ1-3	CAWNKGISGNTIYF	TGTGCCTGGAACAAGGGGATCTCTGGAAACACCATATATTTT
TRBV7-2	TRBD1	few	TRBJ1-1	CASSSTTGRKAFF	TGTGCCAGCAGCTCCACGACAGGGAGAAAAGCTTTCTTT
TRBV6-5	TRBD1	-	TRBJ2-1	CASSKTGGRNEQFF	TGTGCCAGCAGTAAGACAGGGGGCCGCAATGAGCAGTTCTTC
TRBV7-3	-	few	TRBJ2-5	CASSLGHQETQYF	TGTGCCAGCTCCTTGGGCCACCAAGAGACCCAGTACTTC
TRBV5-4	-	-	TRBJ2-1	CASSLEGTHNEQFF	TGTGCCAGCAGCTTGGAAGGGACACACAATGAGCAGTTCTTC
TRBV4-2	-	-	TRBJ2-1	CASSQDPSSYNEQFF	TGTGCCAGCAGCCAAGATCCCTCTTCCTACAATGAGCAGTTCTTC
TRBV10-3	TRBD1	few	TRBJ1-1	CASNGQGGVWNTEAFF	TGTGCCAGCAACGGACAGGGTGGGGTCTGGAACACTGAAGCTTTCTTT
TRBV24-1	-	-	TRBJ2-7	CATSDPRTSSYEQYF	TGTGCCACCAGTGATCCCCGCACTTCCTCCTACGAGCAGTACTTC
TRBV28	-	-	TRBJ1-1	CASSFERGGTEAFF	TGTGCCAGCAGTTTTGAACGAGGGGGCACTGAAGCTTTCTTT
TRBV3-1/TRBV3-2	-	-	TRBJ2-7	CASSQTFYEQYF	TGTGCCAGCAGCCAGACATTCTACGAGCAGTACTTC
TRBV25-1	TRBD2	-	TRBJ2-1	CASSTLAGLSYNEQFF	TGTGCCAGCAGTACCCTAGCGGGACTCTCCTACAATGAGCAGTTCTTC
TRBV28	TRBD2	-	TRBJ2-1	CASSLAGVAYNEQFF	TGTGCCAGCAGTTTAGCGGGAGTCGCCTACAATGAGCAGTTCTTC
TRBV9	-	-	TRBJ1-6	CASSAGQSGTPLHF	TGTGCCAGCAGCGCGGGACAAAGCGGGACACCCCTCCACTTT
TRBV28	-	-	TRBJ1-5	CASTQGGSNQPQHF	TGTGCCAGCACCCAGGGAGGGAGCAATCAGCCCCAGCATTTT
TRBV28	-	few	TRBJ2-2	CASSLTGNTGELFF	TGTGCCAGCAGTCTGACAGGCAACACCGGGGAGCTGTTTTTT
TRBV5-6	-	-	TRBJ2-1	CASSFGGGLPYNEQFF	TGTGCCAGCAGCTTTGGGGGAGGACTCCCCTACAATGAGCAGTTCTTC
TRBV5-6	-	-	TRBJ1-2	CASSLIRDFDTGYTF	TGTGCCAGCAGCTTGATACGGGACTTCGATACGGGCTACACCTTC
TRBV7-8	TRBD1	-	TRBJ2-7	CASSLRRGSYEQYF	TGTGCCAGCAGCTTACGCAGGGGGTCCTACGAGCAGTACTTC
TRBV18	-	-	TRBJ2-6	CASSAGTSRSGGANVLTF	TGTGCCAGCTCAGCCGGGACATCGAGATCGGGAGGGGCCAACGTCCTGACTTTC
TRBV3-1/TRBV3-2	TRBD2	-	TRBJ2-5	CASSQWTSGSQETQYF	TGTGCCAGCAGCCAGTGGACTAGCGGGAGCCAAGAGACCCAGTACTTC
TRBV18	TRBD1	-	TRBJ1-1	CASSQQTGGDTEAFF	TGTGCCAGCTCACAGCAGACAGGGGGGGACACTGAAGCTTTCTTT
TRBV16	-	-	TRBJ2-7	CASSPPGSEQYF	TGTGCCAGCAGCCCCCCAGGGTCCGAGCAGTACTTC
TRBV28	TRBD2	-	TRBJ2-1	CASRMDGTSTNNEQFF	TGTGCCAGCAGGATGGATGGGACTAGCACCAACAATGAGCAGTTCTTC
TRBV19	TRBD2	-	TRBJ2-5	CASSTLAGGPETQYF	TGTGCCAGTAGTACCCTAGCGGGGGGGCCAGAGACCCAGTACTTC
TRBV3-1/TRBV3-2	TRBD2	-	TRBJ2-2	CASSQTGLALTGELFF	TGTGCCAGCAGCCAAACGGGACTAGCGTTGACCGGGGAGCTGTTTTTT
TRBV3-1/TRBV3-2	TRBD2	once	TRBJ2-1	CASSQEAGGYNEQFF	TGTGCCAGCAGCCAGGAAGCGGGAGGGTACAATGAGCAGTTCTTC
TRBV2	TRBD1	-	TRBJ1-2	CASGSGTGSGGYTF	TGTGCCAGCGGATCCGGGACAGGGTCTGGTGGCTACACCTTC
TRBV7-9	TRBD2	-	TRBJ2-1	CASSLDGRFYNEQFF	TGTGCCAGCAGCTTAGACGGGAGGTTCTACAATGAGCAGTTCTTC
TRBV29-1	TRBD1	-	TRBJ1-2	CSVQGAWYGYTF	TGCAGCGTACAGGGGGCTTGGTATGGCTACACCTTC
TRBV3-1/TRBV3-2	TRBD1	once	TRBJ1-2	CASSRSGGQGAGYTF	TGTGCCAGCAGCCGCTCAGGGGGACAGGGGGCTGGCTACACCTTC
TRBV18	-	-	TRBJ2-7	CASSPVSTYEQYF	TGTGCCAGCTCACCAGTCAGTACCTACGAGCAGTACTTC